This T cell receptor (beta chain) derives from a study of blood T cell repertoires in COVID-19. Study overall: Material from acute and convalescent COVID-19 was sourced from the United States, Italy and Spain. PBMCs, B-cell-depleted T cells, or T cells were the source of the cDNA or gDNA that made up the material.

Profiling relied on immunoSEQ multiplex PCR, and the TCRdb table lists in-frame clones only, not all of them. Of 200,000 or so clones in the sample, about 88% were seen once. This CDR3 comprises 14 residues. The ends lost 2 bases at V and 7 bases at J; junction bases unmatched: 10. The germline CDR1 and CDR2 sequences are GTSNPN and SVGIG (reference sequence). The sequence was obtained from a woman in her 40s who had recovered from COVID-19. V and J are TRBV30 and TRBJ2-5; TRBD2 matches at 7 bases. The sequencing input was peripheral blood. The CDR3: CAWSLGGVEGTQYF. CDR3 bases: TGTGCCTGGAGTCTGGGGGGGGTGGAGGGGACCCAGTACTTC.